The T cell receptor beta chain under discussion was sequenced for a study of T cell responses to AZD1222 COVID-19 vaccine. Findings of the study overall: The donors showed a predominance of white British ancestry and of females, with possible underestimation of clonal diversity. With dominance at 160-218 and 743-854, vaccine-associated CD4 TCRs spanned spike.

Assay: immunoSEQ multiplex PCR; the TCRdb copy retains only in-frame clones and omits some. Here the sample spans about 170,000 clones, approximately 95% being singletons. Comment on this clone: Its antigen remains unidentified. Distinct nucleotide sequences in the sample also encode this CDR3.

In germline, CDR1 is MNHEY, CDR2 SVGAGI. The V end was cut by 0 bases, the J end by 5 bases, with 2 bases between. The CDR3 extends over 11 amino acids. The rearrangement joins TRBV6-5 to TRBJ2-7; no firm D call. The input for sequencing was peripheral blood, taken on day 0 of AZD1222 vaccination. The sequence came from an adult in good health. CDR3 sequence reads: CASSYSDEQYF. The CDR3 nucleotides read TGTGCCAGCAGTTACTCGGACGAGCAGTACTTC.